This TCR beta chain was sequenced for a study of blood T cells in healthy people across ages. Deletions cut 10 bases from V and 7 bases from J, with 16 bases between. This CDR3 comprises 12 residues. Germline loops: CDR1 SEHNR, CDR2 FQNEAQ (reference sequence). Comments on this clonotype: Just one base apart from a much larger clone, this may be a read error.

It was with a sample-barcoded 5' primer and a J-beta primer mix that a second PCR of about 6 to 12 cycles was run. TCRdb analysed the 5' RACE reads with MiXCR anew, one entry per CDR3 protein. The sample consists of about 670,000 distinct CDR3 sequences, approximately 52% of them appearing once. This receptor was identified in a woman over 75 in good health. The V call is TRBV7-9, the J call TRBJ2-5; maybe TRBD2 (6 bases). The specimen sequenced was blood. The CDR3, as DNA: TGTGCCATCAGTTGGGGACTGCCGACCCAGTACTTC. This sequence encodes CAISWGLPTQYF. The full variable domain, its missing parts supplied by reference TRBV7-9 and TRBJ2-5, is DTGVSQNPRHKITKRGQNVTFRCDPISEHNRLYWYRQTLGQGPEFLTYFQNEAQLEKSRLLSDRFSAERPKGSFSTLEIQRTEQGDSAMYLCAISWGLPTQYFGPGTRLLVL.